The T cell receptor (beta chain) described here comes from a study of breast tumors, draining lymph nodes, adjacent tissues. At least ten counts were recorded for this clonotype. The antigen remains unidentified. General study findings and limits: Luminal-like breast cancer showed significantly greater tumor-nontumor repertoire similarity than basal-like breast cancer did. Data fit most tumor T cells coming from lymph node, expanding in tumor. That most tumor T cells come from lymph nodes remained unproven.

The J segment lost 9 bases and the V segment lost 4 bases, leaving 6 bases of the junction unmatched. The CDR3 has 14 residues. In germline, CDR1 is LNHDA, CDR2 SQIVND (reference sequence). The lymph nodes were axillary draining lymph nodes from breast cancer patients. TCRdb processed the multiplex PCR reads anew with MiXCR; each CDR3 protein has one entry. The sample contains about 130,000 distinct CDR3 sequences, 21% of which appear only once. The receptor was isolated from a female donor with breast cancer. Some clones in this sample may be carry-over from other donors' samples. This rearrangement joins TRBV19 to TRBJ1-6, with TRBD1 matching over 7 bases. Sequencing was done on a sample of axillary lymph node tissue. The chain's CDR3 is CASSTRRGTSPLHF. For the CDR3, the DNA is TGTGCCAGTAGTACCCGCAGGGGGACTTCACCCCTCCACTTT.